Listed here are 32 T cell receptor beta chains from one sample, sequenced in a study of PD-1 and CTLA-4 blockade in melanoma. Repertoires were generated with immunoSEQ multiplex PCR, while TCRdb's copy carries only in-frame clones and drops some. Here the sample spans about 30,000 clones, about 87% being singletons. Here the sequenced sample was CD8+ T cells from peripheral blood, taken from a patient given anti-PD-1 treatment. These receptors all come from a human donor with melanoma.

The chain joins TRBV7-8 to TRBJ1-1; perhaps TRBD1 as D (5 bases). Trimming left V 5 bases short and J 7 bases short, with 14 bases between. In germline, CDR1 is SGHVS, CDR2 FQNEAQ. This CDR3 region has 13 residues. CDR3 loop: CASSLDSLGEAFF. Here the CDR3 DNA reads TGTGCCAGCAGCCTCGACAGTTTGGGTGAAGCTTTCTTT.

This chain uses TRBV7-9 with TRBJ1-6; 12 nucleotides line up with TRBD1. Germline V gives CDR1 SEHNR, CDR2 FQNEAQ (reference sequence). V lost 5 bases to trimming and J lost 8 bases; unmatched junction nucleotides: 10. The CDR3 spans 17 residues. The CDR3 reads CASSQGTGGAMDSPLHF. Here the CDR3 DNA reads TGTGCCAGCAGCCAGGGGACAGGGGGCGCTATGGATTCACCCCTCCACTTT.

The chain employs TRBV6-1 and TRBJ2-1; 7 bases are shared with TRBD1. The CDR3 covers 16 residues. V shed 4 bases, J shed 1 base, and the junction held 7 bases outside the gene matches. Germline V CDR1 and CDR2: MNHNS, SASEGT. CDR3 protein: CASSVLDRSSYNEQFF. In nucleotides, the CDR3 is TGTGCCAGCAGTGTCCTGGACAGGTCATCCTACAATGAGCAGTTCTTC.

This rearrangement joins TRBV5-4 to TRBJ2-7, with D perhaps being TRBD1 or TRBD2 (5 bases each). CDR1 is SGHNT, CDR2 YYREEE, per germline (reference sequence). The germline V and J ends were trimmed by 2 bases and 6 bases, with 9 bases remaining between them. This CDR3 is built from 12 residues. The CDR3 DNA reads as TGTGCCAGCAGCTTCGCAGGGACCGAGCAGTACTTC. Translation gives CASSFAGTEQYF.

The gene calls are TRBV3-1 (or the pseudogene TRBV3-2) and TRBJ1-1; D gene unclear. The germline V gene has CDR1 LGHDT and CDR2 YNNKEL (reference sequence). This CDR3 has 12 amino acids. The ends were cut back, 1 base at V and 10 bases at J, with 10 bases in the middle. Here the CDR3 DNA reads TGTGCCAGCAGCCAAGGTCCCGGTTTAGCTTTCTTT. Encoded protein: CASSQGPGLAFF.

The count of this clone is one. The chain combines TRBV5-1 with TRBJ2-7, with a weak D call TRBD1 (6 bases). This CDR3 is built from 16 residues. Germline V lookup: CDR1 SGHRS, CDR2 YFSETQ. Trimming cost V 1 base and J 2 bases, with 16 bases left between them. The CDR3 bases are TGCGCCAGCAGCTTGTACTCAGGGGCTGAGCCCTACGAGCAGTACTTC. Encoded protein: CASSLYSGAEPYEQYF.

J is TRBJ2-7 and V is TRBV30; TRBD1 or TRBD2 may be the D gene (6 bases each). V was shortened by 3 bases and J by 9 bases, with 12 bases between the two germline ends. Germline V gene lookup returns CDR1 GTSNPN and CDR2 SVGIG (reference sequence). The CDR3 extends over 11 amino acids. CDR3: CAWSDTGAQYF. The CDR3 region has the DNA TGTGCCTGGAGCGACACGGGGGCGCAGTACTTC.

This rearrangement joins TRBV4-1 to TRBJ1-1, with a tentative D call TRBD1 (5 bases). The germline gives CDR1 MGHRA, CDR2 YSYEKL. The V gene lost 3 bases and the J gene lost 5 bases, with 16 bases spanning the gap. This CDR3 is built from 15 residues. CDR3 sequence (DNA): TGCGCCAGCAGCCAGGTCGGGGGGGGTGATACTGAAGCTTTCTTT. The encoded protein is CASSQVGGGDTEAFF.

This clone was detected once. This sequence joins TRBV18 and TRBJ2-5; D is uncertain. The germline gives CDR1 KGHSH, CDR2 LQKENI. This CDR3 region has 15 residues. V was clipped by 3 bases and J by 2 bases, with 13 bases between them. The CDR3 coding sequence is TGTGCCAGCTCACCTAAAGGAGCGCGGCAAGAGACCCAGTACTTC. Encoded protein: CASSPKGARQETQYF.

This rearrangement joins TRBV18 to TRBJ2-5, with D tentatively TRBD2 (6 bases). Per the germline V gene, CDR1 is KGHSH and CDR2 is LQKENI. V was shortened by 2 bases and J by 14 bases, with 15 bases between the two germline ends. The CDR3 runs to 12 residues. The CDR3 DNA follows: TGTGCCAGCTCACCAGGGGACTTATTCCAATACTTC. Its protein product is CASSPGDLFQYF.

The V call is TRBV5-4, the J call TRBJ1-1, with 9 bases lining up with TRBD1. Germline loops: CDR1 SGHNT, CDR2 YYREEE (reference sequence). CDR3 size: 14 residues. Trimming at V came to 4 bases and at J to 1 base, leaving 2 bases not matched to a gene. DNA of the CDR3: TGTGCCAGCAGCATGGGACAGGGGAACACTGAAGCTTTCTTT. It is translated as CASSMGQGNTEAFF.

This clone was observed once. J is TRBJ2-1 and V is TRBV4-2; the D gene is possibly TRBD1 (5 bases). From germline, CDR1 is LGHNA and CDR2 YNFKEQ. Trimming shortened V by 0 bases and J by 3 bases, and 15 bases separated the two germline ends. The CDR3 loop spans 17 amino acids. The CDR3 is CASSQDKTVIHYNEQFF. CDR3 bases: TGTGCCAGCAGCCAAGATAAGACAGTTATACACTACAATGAGCAGTTCTTC.

This clone was seen only once. A read error may account for a junction end that differs from germline. This chain links TRBV24-1 with TRBJ1-1; the D gene is possibly TRBD1 (6 bases). The germline gives CDR1 KGHDR, CDR2 SFDVKD. This CDR3 is built from 12 residues. CDR3 protein: CATSDLGGRVLF. The CDR3 bases are TGTGCCACCAGTGATTTAGGGGGGAGGGTCCTATTT.

The gene calls are TRBV2 and TRBJ1-3, with TRBD1 matching 12 bases. The V gene end was trimmed by 4 bases and the J gene end by 3 bases; junction bases not matched to a gene: 4. Germline V gene lookup returns CDR1 SNHLY and CDR2 FYNNEI. This CDR3 contains 16 residues. For the CDR3, the DNA is TGTGCCAGCAGTGTGGGACAGGGGGCGAATGGAAACACCATATATTTT. Protein product: CASSVGQGANGNTIYF. Complete variable domain (other parts from reference TRBV2 and TRBJ1-3): EPEVTQTPSHQVTQMGQEVILRCVPISNHLYFYWYRQILGQKVEFLVSFYNNEISEKSEIFDDQFSVERPDGSNFTLKIRSTKLEDSAMYFCASSVGQGANGNTIYFGEGSWLTVV.

The chain combines TRBV19 with TRBJ1-1, with a possible D match to TRBD1 (5 bases). The V gene's germline CDR1 is LNHDA and CDR2 SQIVND (reference sequence). The CDR3 contains 12 residues. Trimming removed 1 base from V and 6 bases from J, with 6 bases in between. CDR3 protein: CASSIGGSEAFF. CDR3 nucleotides: TGTGCCAGTAGTATAGGGGGGTCTGAAGCTTTCTTT.

The V gene is TRBV4-1, the J gene TRBJ2-3; D tentatively fits TRBD1 or TRBD2 (5 bases each). CDR1 and CDR2 from the germline V gene are MGHRA and YSYEKL. Trimming left V 1 base short and J 1 base short, with 9 bases between. The CDR3 spans 15 residues. CDR3 bases: TGCGCCAGCAGCCAAGTCCAGGGAGGCACAGATACGCAGTATTTT. Translating gives CASSQVQGGTDTQYF.

J is TRBJ2-5 and V is TRBV3-1 (or the pseudogene TRBV3-2); 16 bases match TRBD2. The CDR3 covers 17 residues. The ends lost 4 bases at V and 5 bases at J; junction bases unmatched: 7. Germline-derived CDR1 and CDR2 are LGHDT and YNNKEL (reference sequence). CDR3 nucleotides: TGTGCCAGCAGCCCCGGGACTAGCGGGGGGGCCTGGGAGACCCAGTACTTC. Encoded protein: CASSPGTSGGAWETQYF.

The V call is TRBV13, the J call TRBJ1-2; tentative D call: TRBD1 (5 bases). CDR1 PRHDT and CDR2 FYEKMQ come from the germline V gene (reference sequence). The CDR3 is 15 amino acids. V was pared by 5 bases and J by 0 bases, with 13 bases between. The CDR3 is CASSPRDRTNYGYTF. CDR3 DNA: TGTGCCAGCAGCCCCCGGGACCGAACTAACTATGGCTACACCTTC.

The chain carries TRBV6-2 or TRBV6-3 and TRBJ2-7, with 8 bases lining up with TRBD1. CDR1 MNHEY and CDR2 SVGEGT come from the germline V gene. Germline trimming cut 5 bases from V and 2 bases from J; bases unmatched to any gene: 5. CDR3 length: 14 amino acids. The CDR3: CASSIPGQAYEQYF. CDR3 sequence (DNA): TGTGCCAGCAGTATACCGGGACAGGCCTACGAGCAGTACTTC.

The gene calls are TRBV27 and TRBJ1-5, with D tentatively TRBD1 (6 bases). CDR1 and CDR2 from the germline V gene are MNHEY and SMNVEV (reference sequence). Trimming left V 10 bases short and J 4 bases short, with 14 bases between. The CDR3 extends over 13 amino acids. CDR3 region: CATSRTANQPQHF. CDR3 in DNA: TGTGCCACGTCACGGACAGCTAATCAGCCCCAGCATTTT.

This clone has a single count. The V call is TRBV19, the J call TRBJ2-3; D is tentatively TRBD1 or TRBD2 (5 bases each). This CDR3 has 15 residues. The V gene's germline CDR1 is LNHDA and CDR2 SQIVND (reference sequence). V lost 1 base, J lost 3 bases, and 11 bases lay in between. This chain's CDR3 is CASSIGARETDTQYF. The CDR3 region has the DNA TGTGCCAGTAGTATAGGAGCCAGGGAGACAGATACGCAGTATTTT.

The gene calls are TRBV12-3 or TRBV12-4 and TRBJ1-5, with a tentative D call TRBD1 (5 bases). The CDR3 extends over 13 amino acids. Trimming removed 1 base from V and 9 bases from J, with 10 bases in between. This chain's CDR3 is CASSLGGTGPQHF. The CDR3 DNA is TGTGCCAGCAGTTTAGGGGGGACTGGGCCCCAGCATTTT.

This clone has a handful of counts. Within the sample, other DNA sequences also encode this same CDR3. The chain couples TRBV27 to TRBJ2-3; D uncertain. The CDR3 spans 13 residues. V dropped 0 bases and J dropped 4 bases, with 5 bases sitting between them. The germline V gene has CDR1 MNHEY and CDR2 SMNVEV (reference sequence). The CDR3 reads CASSLSRPDTQYF. CDR3 coding DNA: TGTGCCAGCAGTTTATCGCGACCAGATACGCAGTATTTT.

The rearrangement links TRBV4-1 to TRBJ2-3; D is undetermined. The CDR3 is 11 residues long. Germline CDR1 is MGHRA and CDR2 is YSYEKL. V lost 1 base, J lost 7 bases, and 3 bases lay in between. This CDR3 is CASSQGNTQYF. CDR3 DNA sequence: TGCGCCAGCAGCCAAGGAAATACGCAGTATTTT.

The genes are TRBV6-2 or TRBV6-3 and TRBJ1-4; D is possibly TRBD1 (6 bases). Trimming left V 7 bases short and J 7 bases short, with 13 bases between. Germline V lookup: CDR1 MNHEY, CDR2 SVGEGT. This CDR3 region has 13 residues. The CDR3 region is CASTPGGVEKLFF. CDR3 DNA sequence: TGTGCCAGCACCCCCGGGGGCGTTGAAAAACTGTTTTTT.

The chain carries TRBV19 and TRBJ1-1; 7 bases fit TRBD1. Per germline, CDR1 LNHDA and CDR2 SQIVND (reference sequence). The CDR3 totals 14 residues. Unmatched junction bases numbered 4, after V lost 6 bases and J lost 0 bases. This CDR3 is CASRSGGMNTEAFF. Here the CDR3 DNA reads TGTGCCAGTAGATCAGGGGGGATGAACACTGAAGCTTTCTTT.

This chain uses TRBV28 with TRBJ1-1; D may be TRBD1 (6 bases). From germline, CDR1 is MDHEN and CDR2 SYDVKM. V lost 5 bases, J lost 4 bases, and 14 bases lay in between. The CDR3 runs to 14 residues. CDR3 in DNA: TGTGCCAGCAGTCTTACAGGGTTAGGCACTGAAGCTTTCTTT. Its translation: CASSLTGLGTEAFF.

This chain connects TRBV9 to TRBJ2-1; tentatively, D is TRBD2 (5 bases). This CDR3 contains 16 residues. Per germline, CDR1 SGDLS and CDR2 YYNGEE. V was trimmed by 0 bases and J by 4 bases, leaving 14 bases between them. The CDR3 loop is CASSVDGSRGYNEQFF. DNA for the CDR3: TGTGCCAGCAGCGTAGATGGGTCTAGAGGGTACAATGAGCAGTTCTTC.

The DNA for the CDR3 is TGTGCCAGCAGCTTAGCGGCGGCAGGGGGCAACTACGAGCAGTACTTC. Amino acid sequence: CASSLAAAGGNYEQYF. The J gene is TRBJ2-7, the V gene TRBV7-6, with 8 bases lining up with TRBD1. Germline-derived CDR1 and CDR2 are SGHVS and FNYEAQ. The J segment lost 3 bases and the V segment lost 0 bases, leaving 7 bases of the junction unmatched. The CDR3 consists of 16 residues.

The chain joins TRBV28 to TRBJ2-7, with 8 bases aligning to TRBD1. The CDR3 contains 13 residues. J gave up 6 bases and V 6 bases, and 7 bases lay outside the gene matches. In germline, CDR1 is MDHEN, CDR2 SYDVKM. This chain's CDR3 is CASRWTGTLEQYF. In DNA form, the CDR3 reads TGTGCCAGCAGATGGACAGGGACCCTCGAGCAGTACTTC.

The genes are TRBV4-2 and TRBJ2-2; 7 bases are shared with TRBD1. The CDR3 has 16 residues. Germline CDR1 reads LGHNA; CDR2 reads YNFKEQ. The ends lost 0 bases at V and 4 bases at J; junction bases unmatched: 5. The CDR3 DNA sequence: TGTGCCAGCAGCCAAGAACAGGGGTTTAGCACCGGGGAGCTGTTTTTT. Residues: CASSQEQGFSTGELFF.

The chain is built from TRBV24-1 and TRBJ2-1; D ambiguous. V was trimmed by 4 bases and J by 8 bases, leaving 17 bases between them. Germline values: CDR1 KGHDR, CDR2 SFDVKD. The CDR3 consists of 15 residues. As DNA, the CDR3 is TGTGCCACCAGTGACCAAGAGACACTGTTGGATGAGCAGTTCTTC. Its translation: CATSDQETLLDEQFF.